These T cell receptor beta chains were read from a single sample in a study of control samples from healthy donors and cancer patients. Here immunoSEQ multiplex PCR was the method, and the copy in TCRdb shows in-frame clones only, minus some. The data show about 170,000 clones, 75% to 95% seen once. The specimen was blood. The receptors originated from a woman in her twenties or thirties in good health. Both conserved end residues are part of each CDR3. Each record gives: clone size, V gene, J gene, CDR3 protein. Part of the rows lack a size; the others show once, few, many or a class for expanded clones.

clone_size: once; v_call: TRBV27; j_call: TRBJ1-5; cdr3_aa: CASSPRGQFSNQPQHF
clone_size: once; v_call: TRBV1; j_call: TRBJ1-4; cdr3_aa: CTSTPTATNEKLFF
clone_size: -; v_call: TRBV12-3/TRBV12-4; j_call: TRBJ1-3; cdr3_aa: CASRTGQGNTIYF
clone_size: -; v_call: TRBV7-2; j_call: TRBJ1-1; cdr3_aa: CATRQNTEAFF
clone_size: -; v_call: TRBV7-2; j_call: TRBJ2-3; cdr3_aa: CASSLMGTSTGTDTQYF
clone_size: -; v_call: TRBV28; j_call: TRBJ2-7; cdr3_aa: CASSFQGAYEQYF
clone_size: -; v_call: TRBV6-2/TRBV6-3; j_call: TRBJ2-3; cdr3_aa: CASSSDRKFTDTQYF
clone_size: -; v_call: TRBV18; j_call: TRBJ2-5; cdr3_aa: CASSRGSGETQYF
clone_size: -; v_call: TRBV7-9; j_call: TRBJ2-7; cdr3_aa: CASSRTVYEQYF
clone_size: -; v_call: TRBV6-4; j_call: TRBJ2-1; cdr3_aa: CASSARAWDNEQFF
clone_size: -; v_call: TRBV18; j_call: TRBJ2-7; cdr3_aa: CASSPGTGGYEQYF
clone_size: few; v_call: TRBV9; j_call: TRBJ2-2; cdr3_aa: CASSVGSGNLYTGELFF
clone_size: once; v_call: TRBV19; j_call: TRBJ1-1; cdr3_aa: CASSIDPRGATEAFF
clone_size: -; v_call: TRBV24-1; j_call: TRBJ2-5; cdr3_aa: CATSDFLFGTSQETQYF
clone_size: -; v_call: TRBV4-1; j_call: TRBJ1-2; cdr3_aa: CASSQDRTAYGYTF
clone_size: -; v_call: TRBV18; j_call: TRBJ1-1; cdr3_aa: CASSPGDRNTEAFF
clone_size: -; v_call: TRBV29-1; j_call: TRBJ2-1; cdr3_aa: CSVEDPRTGGYEQFF
clone_size: -; v_call: TRBV10-2; j_call: TRBJ1-4; cdr3_aa: CASRDGPTNEKLFF
clone_size: once; v_call: TRBV11-1; j_call: TRBJ2-7; cdr3_aa: CASSLVPAGGRDEQYF
clone_size: once; v_call: TRBV4-1; j_call: TRBJ1-4; cdr3_aa: CASSQDGDRGGKLFF
clone_size: -; v_call: TRBV5-1; j_call: TRBJ1-2; cdr3_aa: CASSSKTGYGYTF
clone_size: -; v_call: TRBV5-4; j_call: TRBJ2-5; cdr3_aa: CASSPDRGQETQYF
clone_size: -; v_call: TRBV6-2/TRBV6-3; j_call: TRBJ1-2; cdr3_aa: CASSYSGRQIYGYTF
clone_size: -; v_call: TRBV10-3; j_call: TRBJ1-4; cdr3_aa: CAISEFRDEKLFF
clone_size: -; v_call: TRBV11-2; j_call: TRBJ2-5; cdr3_aa: CASSLGLAGEWETQYF
clone_size: -; v_call: TRBV6-5; j_call: TRBJ1-1; cdr3_aa: CASKGPGTGYTEAFF
clone_size: -; v_call: TRBV30; j_call: TRBJ2-3; cdr3_aa: CAWSTSSSTDTQYF
clone_size: -; v_call: TRBV11-2; j_call: TRBJ1-2; cdr3_aa: CASSFRGQYGYTF
clone_size: -; v_call: TRBV19; j_call: TRBJ2-7; cdr3_aa: CASSKSGATYEQYF
clone_size: -; v_call: TRBV11-1; j_call: TRBJ1-1; cdr3_aa: CASSLGQGNTEAFF
clone_size: -; v_call: TRBV6-4; j_call: TRBJ2-3; cdr3_aa: CASSESSATDTQYF
clone_size: few; v_call: TRBV6-5; j_call: TRBJ2-1; cdr3_aa: CASRRGGEQFF
clone_size: -; v_call: TRBV11-2; j_call: TRBJ1-2; cdr3_aa: CASSSDRGHGYTF
clone_size: -; v_call: TRBV15; j_call: TRBJ2-5; cdr3_aa: CATSRDQGGETQYF
clone_size: -; v_call: TRBV7-6; j_call: TRBJ2-1; cdr3_aa: CASSIRLAGRSYNEQFF
clone_size: -; v_call: TRBV5-8; j_call: TRBJ2-3; cdr3_aa: CASSLLAGEPDTQYF
clone_size: -; v_call: TRBV5-8; j_call: TRBJ1-2; cdr3_aa: CASSRGSGYGYTF
clone_size: once; v_call: TRBV19; j_call: TRBJ2-7; cdr3_aa: CASSIGGTSVYEQYF
clone_size: -; v_call: TRBV28; j_call: TRBJ1-3; cdr3_aa: CASRSTGGSGNTIYF
clone_size: -; v_call: TRBV15; j_call: TRBJ2-7; cdr3_aa: CATSRDSDGSYEQYF